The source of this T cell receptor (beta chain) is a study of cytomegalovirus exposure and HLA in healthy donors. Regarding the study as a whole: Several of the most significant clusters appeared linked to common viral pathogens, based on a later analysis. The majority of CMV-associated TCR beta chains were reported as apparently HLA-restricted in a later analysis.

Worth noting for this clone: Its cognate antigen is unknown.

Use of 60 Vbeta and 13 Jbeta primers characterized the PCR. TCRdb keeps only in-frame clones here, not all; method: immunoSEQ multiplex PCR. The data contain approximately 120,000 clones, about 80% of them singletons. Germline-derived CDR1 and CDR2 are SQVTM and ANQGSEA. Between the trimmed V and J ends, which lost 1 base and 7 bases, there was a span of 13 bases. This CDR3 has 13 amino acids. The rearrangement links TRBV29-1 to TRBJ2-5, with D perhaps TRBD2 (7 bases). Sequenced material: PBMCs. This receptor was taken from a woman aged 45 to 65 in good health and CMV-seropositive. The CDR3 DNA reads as TGCAGCGTTGAAGGGGGGGGCGCGGGGACCCAGTACTTC. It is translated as CSVEGGGAGTQYF.